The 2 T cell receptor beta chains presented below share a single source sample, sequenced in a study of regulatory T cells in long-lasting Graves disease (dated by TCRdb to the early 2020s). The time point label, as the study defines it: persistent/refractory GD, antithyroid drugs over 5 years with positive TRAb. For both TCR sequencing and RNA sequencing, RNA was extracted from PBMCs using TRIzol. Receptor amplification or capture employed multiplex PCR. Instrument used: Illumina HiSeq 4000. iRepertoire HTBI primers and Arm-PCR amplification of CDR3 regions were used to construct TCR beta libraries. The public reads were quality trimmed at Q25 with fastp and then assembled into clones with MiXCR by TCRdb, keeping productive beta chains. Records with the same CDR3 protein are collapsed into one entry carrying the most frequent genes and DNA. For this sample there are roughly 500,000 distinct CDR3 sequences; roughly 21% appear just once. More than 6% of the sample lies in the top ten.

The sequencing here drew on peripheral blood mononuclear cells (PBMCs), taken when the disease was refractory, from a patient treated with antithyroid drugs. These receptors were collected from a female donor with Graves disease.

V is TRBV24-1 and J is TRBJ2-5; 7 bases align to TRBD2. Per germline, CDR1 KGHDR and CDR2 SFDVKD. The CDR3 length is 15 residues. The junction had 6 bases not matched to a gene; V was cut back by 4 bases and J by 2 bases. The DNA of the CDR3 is TGTGCCACCAGTGACATCGGGGAGGGTCAAGAGACCCAGTACTTC. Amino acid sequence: CATSDIGEGQETQYF.

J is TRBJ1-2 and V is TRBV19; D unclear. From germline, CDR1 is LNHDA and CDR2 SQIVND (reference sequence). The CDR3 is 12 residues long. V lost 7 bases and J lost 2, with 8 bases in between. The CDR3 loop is CASNHPNYGYTF. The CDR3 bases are TGTGCCAGTAACCACCCAAACTATGGCTACACCTTC.